Below, 3 T cell receptor beta chains from the same sample are listed, as sequenced in a study of OX40 agonist ivuxolimab in advanced cancers. Sequencing was performed with immunoSEQ multiplex PCR; in TCRdb, only in-frame clones are kept and a portion is missing. The sample has 50,000 to 75,000 clones, 75% to 90% seen once; the top ten hold around 0.6%. This specimen consisted of CD4+ or CD8+ T cells sorted from blood, obtained in a trial of the OX40 agonist ivuxolimab. The receptors come from an adult with an advanced solid tumor such as melanoma, head and neck, liver or kidney cancer.

The chain has TRBV5-4 and TRBJ2-1; the D gene is possibly TRBD1 (5 bases). Germline values: CDR1 SGHNT, CDR2 YYREEE (reference sequence). The CDR3 covers 15 residues. Trimming pared 3 bases from V and 4 bases from J, leaving 14 bases between. The DNA for the CDR3 is TGTGCCAGCAGCTCCCGCAGGGCGGATTACAATGAGCAGTTCTTC. It specifies CASSSRRADYNEQFF.

V gene TRBV29-1 combines with J gene TRBJ2-3; D ambiguous. This CDR3 comprises 13 residues. The germline V gene has CDR1 SQVTM and CDR2 ANQGSEA. The V end was cut by 5 bases, the J end by 1 base, with 10 bases between. The CDR3 reads CSVSVTGTDTQYF. CDR3 DNA sequence: TGCAGCGTTTCGGTCACAGGCACAGATACGCAGTATTTT.

This rearrangement joins TRBV28 to TRBJ2-7, with 7 nucleotides matching TRBD2. CDR3 size: 12 residues. Trimming took 5 bases from V and 6 from J; bases not matched to a gene: 4. Germline assignment: CDR1 MDHEN and CDR2 SYDVKM. The CDR3, as DNA: TGTGCCAGCAGTCGGACTAGTTTCGAGCAGTACTTC. Translating it yields CASSRTSFEQYF.